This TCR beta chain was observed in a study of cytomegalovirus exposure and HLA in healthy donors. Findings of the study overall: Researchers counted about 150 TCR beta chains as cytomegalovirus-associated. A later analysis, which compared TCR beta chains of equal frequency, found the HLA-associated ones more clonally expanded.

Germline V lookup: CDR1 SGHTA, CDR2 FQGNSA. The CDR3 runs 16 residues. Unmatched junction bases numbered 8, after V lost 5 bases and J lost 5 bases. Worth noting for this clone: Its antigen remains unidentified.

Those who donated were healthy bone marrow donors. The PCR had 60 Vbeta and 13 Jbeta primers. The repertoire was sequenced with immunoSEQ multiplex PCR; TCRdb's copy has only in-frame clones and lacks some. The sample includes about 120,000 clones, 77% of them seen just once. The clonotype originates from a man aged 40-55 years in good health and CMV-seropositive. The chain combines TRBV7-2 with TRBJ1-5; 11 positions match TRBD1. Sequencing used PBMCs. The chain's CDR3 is CASSPPPGQGDQPQHF. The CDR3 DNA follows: TGTGCCAGCAGCCCGCCCCCGGGACAGGGGGATCAGCCCCAGCATTTT. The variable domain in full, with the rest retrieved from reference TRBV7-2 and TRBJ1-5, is GAGVSQSPSNKVTEKGKDVELRCDPISGHTALYWYRQSLGQGLEFLIYFQGNSAPDKSGLPSDRFSAERTGGSVSTLTIQRTQQEDSAVYLCASSPPPGQGDQPQHFGDGTRLSIL.